Listed below are T cell receptor beta chains from one sample, sequenced in a study of glioma-infiltrating T cells after dendritic cell vaccination. TCRdb's copy holds only in-frame clones and misses some; the assay was immunoSEQ multiplex PCR. The sample has under 130,000 clones, around 91% seen once. Sequencing used blood, obtained after dendritic cell vaccination. These receptors were taken from a human donor with glioblastoma. CDR3s include the opening cysteine and the closing phenylalanine or tryptophan. Fields, in order: V gene, D gene, clone size, J gene, CDR3 DNA, CDR3 protein. The D gene is left open where the match is weak. The size field is filled for only some rows; it gives once, few, many or a size class.

v_call: TRBV5-1; d_call: -; clone_size: -; j_call: TRBJ1-2; cdr3_nt: TGCGCCAGCAGCTTGGTTGAGGGGGTCGCGGTTAGCTACACCTTC; cdr3_aa: CASSLVEGVAVSYTF
v_call: TRBV19; d_call: TRBD2; clone_size: -; j_call: TRBJ2-1; cdr3_nt: TGTGCCAGTAAAAAACTAGCGGGAGTGCGTAATGAGCAGTTCTTC; cdr3_aa: CASKKLAGVRNEQFF
v_call: TRBV4-1; d_call: TRBD1; clone_size: -; j_call: TRBJ1-1; cdr3_nt: TGCGCCAGCAGCCAGAGACAGGGAAATACTGAAGCTTTCTTT; cdr3_aa: CASSQRQGNTEAFF
v_call: TRBV7-2; d_call: TRBD1; clone_size: -; j_call: TRBJ2-3; cdr3_nt: TGTGCCAGCAGCTTTGGGACAGGGGACACAGATACGCAGTATTTT; cdr3_aa: CASSFGTGDTDTQYF
v_call: TRBV30; d_call: -; clone_size: -; j_call: TRBJ1-1; cdr3_nt: TGTGCCTGGAGTGTACGGGTAGCCCATGGCACTGAAGCTTTCTTT; cdr3_aa: CAWSVRVAHGTEAFF
v_call: TRBV5-8; d_call: TRBD1; clone_size: -; j_call: TRBJ1-2; cdr3_nt: TGTGCCAGCAGCTTTCAGGGACAGGGGAACTATGGCTACACCTTC; cdr3_aa: CASSFQGQGNYGYTF
v_call: TRBV18; d_call: -; clone_size: -; j_call: TRBJ2-1; cdr3_nt: TGTGCCAGCTCACCACAGGGGATTGAGCAGTTCTTC; cdr3_aa: CASSPQGIEQFF
v_call: TRBV19; d_call: -; clone_size: -; j_call: TRBJ1-2; cdr3_nt: TGTGCCAGTAAGTTTTCGGGACACCTAAACTATGGCTACACCTTC; cdr3_aa: CASKFSGHLNYGYTF
v_call: TRBV6-5; d_call: TRBD1; clone_size: -; j_call: TRBJ1-1; cdr3_nt: TGTGCCAGCAGGATCCCAGGGGGCGCGGGCACTGAAGCTTTCTTT; cdr3_aa: CASRIPGGAGTEAFF
v_call: TRBV30; d_call: TRBD1; clone_size: -; j_call: TRBJ1-1; cdr3_nt: TGTGCCTGGAGCAGAACGACAGGGTCGGCTCAAGCTTTCTTT; cdr3_aa: CAWSRTTGSAQAFF
v_call: TRBV15; d_call: -; clone_size: -; j_call: TRBJ1-2; cdr3_nt: TGTGCCACCAGCAGAGCCCAGGGAGGTGGCTACACCTTC; cdr3_aa: CATSRAQGGGYTF
v_call: TRBV2; d_call: -; clone_size: -; j_call: TRBJ2-1; cdr3_nt: TGTGCCAGCAGTGCTGGACAGTACAATGAGCAGTTCTTC; cdr3_aa: CASSAGQYNEQFF
v_call: TRBV9; d_call: -; clone_size: -; j_call: TRBJ2-2; cdr3_nt: TGTGCCAGCAGCGTAGGCCCCGGTGACACCGGGGAGCTGTTTTTT; cdr3_aa: CASSVGPGDTGELFF
v_call: TRBV30; d_call: TRBD1; clone_size: once; j_call: TRBJ2-2; cdr3_nt: TGTGCCTGGAGTGCACCCCCCGGGACAGGAAACTCCAAGCTAGGGGAGCTGTTTTTT; cdr3_aa: CAWSAPPGTGNSKLGELFF
v_call: TRBV5-1; d_call: -; clone_size: once; j_call: TRBJ1-6; cdr3_nt: TGCGCCAGCAGCTTGGAACCTACTAATTCCCCCCTCCACTTT; cdr3_aa: CASSLEPTNSPLHF
v_call: TRBV10-2; d_call: -; clone_size: -; j_call: TRBJ1-1; cdr3_nt: TGCGCCAGCAGTGAGTCGAGAAGTAGTACTGAAGCTTTCTTT; cdr3_aa: CASSESRSSTEAFF
v_call: TRBV19; d_call: -; clone_size: -; j_call: TRBJ1-2; cdr3_nt: TGTGCCAGTACCCGAGGAAACGCCAGGGAATACTATGGCTACACCTTC; cdr3_aa: CASTRGNAREYYGYTF
v_call: TRBV5-6; d_call: -; clone_size: -; j_call: TRBJ2-7; cdr3_nt: TGTGCCAGCAGCGCCGGACAGATGTACGAGCAGTACTTC; cdr3_aa: CASSAGQMYEQYF
v_call: TRBV5-1; d_call: TRBD1; clone_size: -; j_call: TRBJ2-7; cdr3_nt: TGCGCCAGCAGCGGTGGACAGGGAGCCTACGAGCAGTACTTC; cdr3_aa: CASSGGQGAYEQYF
v_call: TRBV6-6; d_call: TRBD2; clone_size: -; j_call: TRBJ2-4; cdr3_nt: TGTGCCAGCAGCCTCGGAAGCGGGAGCACAGACATTCAGTACTTC; cdr3_aa: CASSLGSGSTDIQYF
v_call: TRBV10-3; d_call: -; clone_size: -; j_call: TRBJ2-5; cdr3_nt: TGTGCCATCAGTGAGTCGGCTTTCCAAGAGACCCAGTACTTC; cdr3_aa: CAISESAFQETQYF
v_call: TRBV30; d_call: TRBD1; clone_size: few; j_call: TRBJ1-6; cdr3_nt: TGTGCCTGGAGAGGGAAACAGGGGATGACACCCCTCCACTTT; cdr3_aa: CAWRGKQGMTPLHF
v_call: TRBV2; d_call: TRBD1; clone_size: -; j_call: TRBJ2-3; cdr3_nt: TGTGCCAGCAGTGACGCACAGTCCGGGACAGGGACAGATACGCAGTATTTT; cdr3_aa: CASSDAQSGTGTDTQYF
v_call: TRBV6-1; d_call: -; clone_size: -; j_call: TRBJ1-1; cdr3_nt: TGTGCCAGCAGAGTCATCCGGGAGCAAGCTTTCTTT; cdr3_aa: CASRVIREQAFF
v_call: TRBV19; d_call: -; clone_size: -; j_call: TRBJ1-5; cdr3_nt: TGTGCCAGTAGTGGCGGCAGGGTCGTCAATCAGCCCCAGCATTTT; cdr3_aa: CASSGGRVVNQPQHF
v_call: TRBV5-1; d_call: TRBD2; clone_size: -; j_call: TRBJ2-7; cdr3_nt: TGCGCCAGCAGAGTACAGGGGACTAGCGGGTACGAGCAGTACTTC; cdr3_aa: CASRVQGTSGYEQYF
v_call: TRBV6-5; d_call: -; clone_size: -; j_call: TRBJ2-3; cdr3_nt: TGTGCCAGCAGAACAGGACTATTGGCAGATACGCAGTATTTT; cdr3_aa: CASRTGLLADTQYF
v_call: TRBV6-1; d_call: TRBD1; clone_size: -; j_call: TRBJ2-1; cdr3_nt: TGTGCCACCCAGACAGGGACATCCAATGAGCAGTTCTTC; cdr3_aa: CATQTGTSNEQFF
v_call: TRBV6-4; d_call: -; clone_size: once; j_call: TRBJ1-1; cdr3_nt: TGTGCCAGCAGTAATCAGAAGAACACTGAAGCTTTCTTT; cdr3_aa: CASSNQKNTEAFF
v_call: TRBV5-1; d_call: -; clone_size: -; j_call: TRBJ1-1; cdr3_nt: TGCGCCAGCAGCTGGGACGGGGGGGGTGAAGCTTTCTTT; cdr3_aa: CASSWDGGGEAFF
v_call: TRBV5-4; d_call: -; clone_size: -; j_call: TRBJ1-4; cdr3_nt: TGTGCCAGCAGCCCCGAGGCTTCCTCTAATGAAAAACTGTTTTTT; cdr3_aa: CASSPEASSNEKLFF
v_call: TRBV5-1; d_call: TRBD1; clone_size: -; j_call: TRBJ1-6; cdr3_nt: TGCGCCAGCAGCGAGACTTTGACCGGGACAGGGTCTAATTCACCCCTCCACTTT; cdr3_aa: CASSETLTGTGSNSPLHF
v_call: TRBV6-5; d_call: -; clone_size: -; j_call: TRBJ2-2; cdr3_nt: TGTGCCAGCAGAGCCGACGGGGAGCTGTTTTTT; cdr3_aa: CASRADGELFF
v_call: TRBV7-2; d_call: TRBD1; clone_size: -; j_call: TRBJ1-5; cdr3_nt: TGTGCCAGCAGCTTAGAGACAGGGAGGACACAGCCCCAGCATTTT; cdr3_aa: CASSLETGRTQPQHF
v_call: TRBV5-1; d_call: -; clone_size: -; j_call: TRBJ2-7; cdr3_nt: TGCGCCAGCAGCTTGGGACAGAATAATTACGAGCAGTACTTC; cdr3_aa: CASSLGQNNYEQYF
v_call: TRBV2; d_call: -; clone_size: -; j_call: TRBJ1-2; cdr3_nt: TGTGCCAGCAGTGTAAAGACGGAGCCTGTCTATGGCTACACCTTC; cdr3_aa: CASSVKTEPVYGYTF
v_call: TRBV6-4; d_call: -; clone_size: -; j_call: TRBJ1-5; cdr3_nt: TGTGCCAGCAGTCTCAGGGGACGCGGTCAGCCCCAGCATTTT; cdr3_aa: CASSLRGRGQPQHF
v_call: TRBV10-3; d_call: TRBD2; clone_size: -; j_call: TRBJ2-5; cdr3_nt: TGTGCCATCAGTGAGTCGCGCGGGGGGGAGACCCAGTACTTC; cdr3_aa: CAISESRGGETQYF
v_call: TRBV5-1; d_call: -; clone_size: -; j_call: TRBJ2-3; cdr3_nt: TGCGCCAGCAGCCCCACGGGAGATACGCAGTATTTT; cdr3_aa: CASSPTGDTQYF
v_call: TRBV6-5; d_call: TRBD1; clone_size: once; j_call: TRBJ1-2; cdr3_nt: TGTGCCAGCAGGACAGGGCGGCGAGGCTACACCTTC; cdr3_aa: CASRTGRRGYTF
v_call: TRBV19; d_call: -; clone_size: once; j_call: TRBJ1-6; cdr3_nt: TGTGCCAGTAGTGAATCCGGGATCGGATCACCCCTCCACTTT; cdr3_aa: CASSESGIGSPLHF
v_call: TRBV30; d_call: TRBD2; clone_size: -; j_call: TRBJ2-1; cdr3_nt: TGTGCCTGGAGGCTCGAACTGACTAGCGGGAGTTCCAATGAGCAGTTCTTC; cdr3_aa: CAWRLELTSGSSNEQFF